The 12 T cell receptor beta chains reported below all come from one sample, sequenced in a study of T cells in Graves' hyperthyroidism and ophthalmopathy. RNA transcripts provided the source from which TCR beta CDR3 regions were amplified. The HTBI set primed first-round TCR CDR3 RT-PCR. TCRdb fed the multiplex PCR reads into MiXCR, producing one record per CDR3 protein. The data hold some 650,000 distinct CDR3 sequences, with roughly 16% observed a single time. The sequencing input was blood. Every receptor here comes from a woman in her 40s with Graves' ophthalmopathy.

This clonotype was recorded many times. The chain links TRBV2 to TRBJ2-5, with TRBD2 identical over 7 bases. The CDR3 runs 14 residues. Germline V gene data show CDR1 as SNHLY and CDR2 as FYNNEI. V shed 0 bases and J 6 bases; nucleotides not matched to a gene: 4. CDR3 DNA sequence: TGTGCCAGCAGTGAAGCGGGGGGAGGGAAGACCCAGTACTTC. It translates to CASSEAGGGKTQYF.

This clonotype was counted ten times or more. The J gene is TRBJ1-1, the V gene TRBV5-1; a possible D gene is TRBD1 (5 bases). Germline CDR1 reads SGHRS; CDR2 reads YFSETQ. This CDR3 has 15 amino acids. The V and J ends lost 6 bases and 2 bases respectively, with 17 bases between them. CDR3 amino acids: CASKVDGQTNTEAFF. The CDR3 DNA is TGCGCCAGCAAGGTCGACGGACAAACCAACACTGAAGCTTTCTTT.

At least ten counts were recorded for this clonotype. The chain combines TRBV3-1 with TRBJ1-1; 10 positions match TRBD1. The CDR3 has 16 amino acids. From germline, CDR1 is LGHDT and CDR2 YNNKEL (reference sequence). The V and J ends lost 1 base and 4 bases, in that order; junction bases with no gene match: 6. CDR3 nucleotide sequence: TGTGCCAGCAGCCAAGTGGGACAGGGGTTAGGCACTGAAGCTTTCTTT. As protein: CASSQVGQGLGTEAFF.

This clonotype appeared many times. The chain combines TRBV7-8 with TRBJ1-4; D call uncertain. V dropped 5 bases and J dropped 4 bases, with 11 bases sitting between them. This CDR3 is built from 14 residues. Germline CDR1 is SGHVS and CDR2 is FQNEAQ. CDR3 sequence reads: CASSLRWGNEKLFF. The CDR3 DNA is TGTGCCAGCAGCCTTCGGTGGGGTAATGAAAAACTGTTTTTT.

The chain couples TRBV5-6 to TRBJ2-5, with 11 bases fitting TRBD2. V shed 7 bases, J shed 3 bases, and the junction held 11 bases outside the gene matches. Germline V gene lookup returns CDR1 SGHDT and CDR2 YYEEEE. The length of the CDR3 is 16 residues. CDR3: CASGLAGGTFKETQYF. CDR3 coding DNA: TGTGCCAGCGGCCTAGCGGGAGGCACCTTCAAAGAGACCCAGTACTTC.

The V call is TRBV3-1, the J call TRBJ1-3; no clear D gene. V lost 4 bases, J lost 1 base, and 14 bases lay in between. CDR3 size: 16 residues. Germline assignment: CDR1 LGHDT and CDR2 YNNKEL (reference sequence). DNA of the CDR3: TGTGCCAGCAGCCTATCAAGTCCCAAGTCTGGAAACACCATATATTTT. Encoded protein: CASSLSSPKSGNTIYF. The complete variable domain, with remaining parts taken from reference TRBV3-1 and TRBJ1-3, reads DTAVSQTPKYLVTQMGNDKSIKCEQNLGHDTMYWYKQDSKKFLKIMFSYNNKELIINETVPNRFSPKSPDKAHLNLHINSLELGDSAVYFCASSLSSPKSGNTIYFGEGSWLTVV.

This clonotype was observed a handful of times. This chain connects TRBV12-3 or TRBV12-4 to TRBJ1-3; TRBD1 agrees at 7 bases. V lost 5 bases and J lost 0; bases outside the gene matches: 4. The CDR3 contains 15 residues. Here the CDR3 reads CASSLQGFSGNTIYF. As DNA, the CDR3 is TGTGCCAGCAGTCTACAGGGGTTCTCTGGAAACACCATATATTTT.

The chain has TRBV11-2 and TRBJ1-1, with D maybe TRBD1 (6 bases). CDR1 is SGHAT and CDR2 is FQNNGV in the germline V gene. This CDR3 spans 13 amino acids. Deletions cut 5 bases from V and 6 bases from J, with 13 bases between. This CDR3 is CASSPSGGPEAFF. The CDR3 DNA is TGTGCCAGCAGCCCAAGCGGGGGCCCTGAAGCTTTCTTT.

This clonotype showed up many times. The V call is TRBV2, the J call TRBJ2-5; TRBD1 agrees at 7 bases. Germline V gene data show CDR1 as SNHLY and CDR2 as FYNNEI. The J segment lost 0 bases and the V segment lost 4 bases, leaving 5 bases of the junction unmatched. The length of the CDR3 is 15 residues. The DNA of the CDR3 is TGTGCCAGCAGTGTCCAGGGACAGTACCAAGAGACCCAGTACTTC. It translates to CASSVQGQYQETQYF.

The rearrangement uses TRBV7-9 and TRBJ1-2; 7 bases align to TRBD1. The CDR3 has 14 amino acids. The germline V gene encodes CDR1 SEHNR and CDR2 FQNEAQ (reference sequence). V was pared by 4 bases and J by 8 bases, with 10 bases of the junction left unmatched. The CDR3 region is CASSSTDRAEGYTF. The CDR3, as DNA: TGTGCCAGCAGCTCAACCGACAGGGCTGAGGGCTACACCTTC.

This clonotype was seen a handful of times. The chain combines TRBV20-1 with TRBJ1-5; D uncertain. The germline V and J ends were trimmed by 5 bases and 0 bases, with 14 bases remaining between them. Germline lookup yields CDR1 DFQATT and CDR2 SNEGSKA (reference sequence). The CDR3 runs to 15 residues. CDR3 nucleotides: TGCAGTGCTTTAGTGGACGGGAATAGCAATCAGCCCCAGCATTTT. This encodes CSALVDGNSNQPQHF.

The J gene is TRBJ2-1, the V gene TRBV28; D gene unclear. Germline V gene lookup returns CDR1 MDHEN and CDR2 SYDVKM. Trimming removed 1 base from V and 9 bases from J, with 4 bases in between. The CDR3 loop spans 11 amino acids. The CDR3 sequence: CASSLYLEQFF. In nucleotides, the CDR3 is TGTGCCAGCAGTTTATATCTTGAGCAGTTCTTC.